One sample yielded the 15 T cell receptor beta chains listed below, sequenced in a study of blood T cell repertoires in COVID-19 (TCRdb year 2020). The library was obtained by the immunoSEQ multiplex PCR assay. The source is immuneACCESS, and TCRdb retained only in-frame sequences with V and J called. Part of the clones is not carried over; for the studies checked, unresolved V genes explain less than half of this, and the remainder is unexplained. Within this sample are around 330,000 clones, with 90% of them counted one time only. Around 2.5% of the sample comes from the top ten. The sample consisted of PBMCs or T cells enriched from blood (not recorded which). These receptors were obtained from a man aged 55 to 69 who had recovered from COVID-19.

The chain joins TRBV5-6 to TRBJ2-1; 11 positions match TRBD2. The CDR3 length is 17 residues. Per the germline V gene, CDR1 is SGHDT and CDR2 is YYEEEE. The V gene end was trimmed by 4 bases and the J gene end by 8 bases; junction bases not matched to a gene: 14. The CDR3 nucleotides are TGTGCCAGCAGCCGGACTATAACTAGCGGGAGTCTGGATGAGCAGTTCTTC. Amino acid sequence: CASSRTITSGSLDEQFF.

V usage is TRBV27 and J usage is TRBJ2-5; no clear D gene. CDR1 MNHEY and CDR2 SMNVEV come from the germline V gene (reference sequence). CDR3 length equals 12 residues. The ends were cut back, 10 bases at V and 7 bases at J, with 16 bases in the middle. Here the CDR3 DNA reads TGTGCCACCTCAGGTCCATTCGGGACCCAGTACTTC. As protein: CATSGPFGTQYF.

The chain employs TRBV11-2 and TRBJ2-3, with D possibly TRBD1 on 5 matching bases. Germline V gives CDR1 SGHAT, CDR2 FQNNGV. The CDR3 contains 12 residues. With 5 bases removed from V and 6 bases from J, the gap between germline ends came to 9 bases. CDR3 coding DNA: TGTGCCAGCAGCCCCAGGGTTGATACGCAGTATTTT. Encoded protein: CASSPRVDTQYF.

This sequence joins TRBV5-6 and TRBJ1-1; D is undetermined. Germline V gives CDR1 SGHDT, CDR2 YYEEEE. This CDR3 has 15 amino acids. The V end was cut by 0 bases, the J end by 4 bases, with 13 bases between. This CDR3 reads CASSLVEQRSTEAFF. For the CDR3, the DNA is TGTGCCAGCAGCTTGGTAGAACAGCGGAGCACTGAAGCTTTCTTT.

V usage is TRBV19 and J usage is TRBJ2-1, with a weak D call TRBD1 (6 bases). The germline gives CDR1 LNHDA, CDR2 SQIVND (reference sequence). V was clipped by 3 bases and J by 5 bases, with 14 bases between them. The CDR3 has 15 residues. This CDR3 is CASSIRTGSHNEQFF. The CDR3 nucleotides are TGTGCCAGTAGTATTAGAACAGGGTCCCACAATGAGCAGTTCTTC.

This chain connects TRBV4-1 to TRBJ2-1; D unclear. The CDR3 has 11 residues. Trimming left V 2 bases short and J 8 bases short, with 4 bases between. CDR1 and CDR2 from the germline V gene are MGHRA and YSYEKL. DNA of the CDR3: TGCGCCAGCAGCCAAACGGATGAGCAGTTCTTC. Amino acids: CASSQTDEQFF.

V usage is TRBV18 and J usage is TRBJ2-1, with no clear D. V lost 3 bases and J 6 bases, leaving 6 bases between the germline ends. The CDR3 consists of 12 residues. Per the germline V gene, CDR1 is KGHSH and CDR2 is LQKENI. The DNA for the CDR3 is TGTGCCAGCTCACCTTATAGCAATGAGCAGTTCTTC. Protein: CASSPYSNEQFF.

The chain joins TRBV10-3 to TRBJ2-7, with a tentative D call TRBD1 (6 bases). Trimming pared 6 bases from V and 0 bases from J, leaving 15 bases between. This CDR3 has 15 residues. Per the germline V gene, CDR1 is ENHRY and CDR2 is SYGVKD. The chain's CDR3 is CAISQTIQGSYEQYF. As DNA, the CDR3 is TGTGCCATCAGCCAGACTATACAGGGCTCCTACGAGCAGTACTTC.

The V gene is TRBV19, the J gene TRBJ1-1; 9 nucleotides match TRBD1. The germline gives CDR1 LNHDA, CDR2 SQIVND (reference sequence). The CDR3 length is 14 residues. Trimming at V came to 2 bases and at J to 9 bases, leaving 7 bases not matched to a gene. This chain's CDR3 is CASSISWTGEQAFF. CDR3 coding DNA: TGTGCCAGTAGTATAAGTTGGACAGGGGAGCAAGCTTTCTTT.

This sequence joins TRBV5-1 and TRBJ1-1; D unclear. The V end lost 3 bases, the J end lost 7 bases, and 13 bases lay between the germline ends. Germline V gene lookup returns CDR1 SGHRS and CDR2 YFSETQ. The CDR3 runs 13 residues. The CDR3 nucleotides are TGCGCCAGCAGCTCCGGGTTCTCGGGTGAAGCTTTCTTT. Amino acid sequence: CASSSGFSGEAFF.

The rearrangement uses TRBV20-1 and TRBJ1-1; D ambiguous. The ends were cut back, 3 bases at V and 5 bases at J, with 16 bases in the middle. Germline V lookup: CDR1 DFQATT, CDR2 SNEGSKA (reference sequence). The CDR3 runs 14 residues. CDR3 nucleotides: TGCAGTGCTAGTCTGGGCGGTGGAGGAACTGAAGCTTTCTTT. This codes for CSASLGGGGTEAFF.

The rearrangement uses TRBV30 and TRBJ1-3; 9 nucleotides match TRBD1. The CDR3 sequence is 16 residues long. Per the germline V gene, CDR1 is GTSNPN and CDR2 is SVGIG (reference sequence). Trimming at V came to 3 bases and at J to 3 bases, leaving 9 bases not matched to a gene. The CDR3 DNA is TGTGCCTGGAGGCCACCGGGACAGGGATTTGGAAACACCATATATTTT. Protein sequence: CAWRPPGQGFGNTIYF.

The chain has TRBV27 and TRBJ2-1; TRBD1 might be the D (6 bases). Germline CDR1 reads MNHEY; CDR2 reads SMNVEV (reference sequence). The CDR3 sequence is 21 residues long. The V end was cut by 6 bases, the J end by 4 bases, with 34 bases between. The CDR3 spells CASRHIYPGTRSFWVYNEQFF. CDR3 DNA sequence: TGTGCCAGCAGACATATTTATCCCGGGACAAGGTCATTTTGGGTTTACAATGAGCAGTTCTTC.

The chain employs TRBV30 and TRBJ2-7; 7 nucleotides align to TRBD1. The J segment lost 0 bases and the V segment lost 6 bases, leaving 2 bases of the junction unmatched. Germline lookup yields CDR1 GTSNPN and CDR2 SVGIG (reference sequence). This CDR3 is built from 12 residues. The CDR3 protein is CACRDSSYEQYF. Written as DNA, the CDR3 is TGTGCCTGCCGGGACAGCTCCTACGAGCAGTACTTC.

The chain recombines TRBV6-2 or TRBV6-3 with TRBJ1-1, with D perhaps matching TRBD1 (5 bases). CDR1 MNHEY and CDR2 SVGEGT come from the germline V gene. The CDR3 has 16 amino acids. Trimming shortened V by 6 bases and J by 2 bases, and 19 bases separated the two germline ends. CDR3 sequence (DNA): TGTGCCAGCAGCACAGGAGCCTATATAATCAACACTGAAGCTTTCTTT. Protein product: CASSTGAYIINTEAFF.